The clone carrying this T cell receptor (beta chain) was seen ten or more times. The source of the sample is a study of identical twins. The V and J ends lost 5 bases and 6 bases, in that order; junction bases with no gene match: 15. The CDR3 is made up of 17 amino acids. TCRdb analysed the 5' RACE reads with MiXCR anew, one entry per CDR3 protein. This sample has 400,000 to 550,000 distinct CDR3 sequences, with under 25% found just once. These records were also assigned to another study, of T cells expressing NK-cell markers.

The J gene is TRBJ1-5, the V gene TRBV12-3 or TRBV12-4; 8 bases match TRBD1. The TCR sequence derives from a woman between 18 and 29 years old in good health. The sequenced material came from CD4+ T cells sorted from blood. The CDR3 loop is CASSPRRTGLLGQPQHF. CDR3 DNA: TGTGCCAGCAGTCCGCGACGGACAGGGCTGTTAGGTCAGCCCCAGCATTTT.